This TCR beta chain was sequenced during a study of CD8+CD57+ T cells in acquired aplastic anemia. On the study more broadly: Isolated CD4+ and CD8+ cells, once sorted, yielded DNA averaging around 3 ug. Study-wide results and caveats: There were twenty-nine CD8+ CDR3 sequences that occurred in both patients and controls. CD8+ Simpson's diversity in patients was not significantly different from that in controls.

Genomic DNA acted as the template from which TCR beta VDJ combination and CDR3 sequence profiling were carried out. MiXCR, run by TCRdb on the reads, gives a single entry per CDR3 protein. Among 150,000 to 200,000 distinct CDR3 sequences listed, roughly 43% were seen once. The patients chosen for sequencing had shown expansion of CD8+CD57+ cells (detected by flow cytometry). No therapy had been given to the patients at the time of blood sampling. Germline V gene lookup returns CDR1 SQVTM and CDR2 ANQGSEA. The CDR3 extends over 13 amino acids. Trimming cost V 7 bases and J 5 bases; bases outside gene matches: 9. At least ten counts were recorded for this clonotype. Its antigen is undetermined.

The rearrangement links TRBV29-1 to TRBJ2-5; TRBD2 matches at 8 bases. Sequenced material: sorted CD4+, CD8+, or CD8+CD57+ T cells (not recorded which) from PBMCs. This sequence was found in a human donor with aplastic anemia. In nucleotides, the CDR3 is TGCAGCGCACCGACTAGCGCGGTGGAGACCCAGTACTTC. It translates to CSAPTSAVETQYF.